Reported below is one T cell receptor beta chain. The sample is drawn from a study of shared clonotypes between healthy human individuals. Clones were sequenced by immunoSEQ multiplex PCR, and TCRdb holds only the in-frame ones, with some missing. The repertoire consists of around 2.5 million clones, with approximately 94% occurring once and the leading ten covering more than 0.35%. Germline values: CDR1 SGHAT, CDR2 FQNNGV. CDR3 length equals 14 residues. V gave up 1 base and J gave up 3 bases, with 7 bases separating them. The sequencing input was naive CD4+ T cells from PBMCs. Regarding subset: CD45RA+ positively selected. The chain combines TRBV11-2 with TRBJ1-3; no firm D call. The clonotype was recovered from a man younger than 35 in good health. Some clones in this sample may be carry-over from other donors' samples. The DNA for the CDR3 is TGTGCCAGCAGCTTAGCGGTTCTTGGAAACACCATATATTTT. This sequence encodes CASSLAVLGNTIYF. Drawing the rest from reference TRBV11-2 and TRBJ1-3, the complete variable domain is EAGVAQSPRYKIIEKRQSVAFWCNPISGHATLYWYQQILGQGPKLLIQFQNNGVVDDSQLPKDRFSAERLKGVDSTLKIQPAKLEDSAVYLCASSLAVLGNTIYFGEGSWLTVV.